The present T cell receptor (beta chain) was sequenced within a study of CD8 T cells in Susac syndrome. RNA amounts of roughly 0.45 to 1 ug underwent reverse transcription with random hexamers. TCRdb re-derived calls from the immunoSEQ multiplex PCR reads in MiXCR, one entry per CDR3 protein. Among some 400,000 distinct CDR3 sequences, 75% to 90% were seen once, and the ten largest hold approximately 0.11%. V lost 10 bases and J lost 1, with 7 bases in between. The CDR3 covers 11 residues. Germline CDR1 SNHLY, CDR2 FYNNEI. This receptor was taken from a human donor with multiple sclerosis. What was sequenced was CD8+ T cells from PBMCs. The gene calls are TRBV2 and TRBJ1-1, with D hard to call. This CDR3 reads CATMKNTEAFF. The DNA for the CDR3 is TGTGCCACCATGAAGAACACTGAAGCTTTCTTT.